These 17 T cell receptor beta chains came from one sample sequenced in a study of T cell changes during pregnancy in multiple sclerosis. Sequenced by immunoSEQ multiplex PCR; TCRdb stores in-frame clones only, minus some. The data show about 40,000 clones, 89% seen once. This specimen was CD4+ T cells from peripheral blood mononuclear cells, taken in the first trimester of pregnancy. These receptors all stem from a female donor with multiple sclerosis, enrolled in a pregnancy study.

This clone appeared a single time. The chain uses TRBV15 and TRBJ1-6, with TRBD1 matching 8 bases. The germline V gene has CDR1 LNHNV and CDR2 YYDKDF (reference sequence). Germline trimming cut 7 bases from V and 5 bases from J; bases unmatched to any gene: 7. The CDR3 consists of 15 residues. CDR3 DNA: TGTGCCACCAACCAGAGGACAGGGAATAATTCACCCCTCCACTTT. Amino acids: CATNQRTGNNSPLHF.

V and J are TRBV11-2 and TRBJ2-3, with 8 bases lining up with TRBD2. V shed 6 bases and J 5 bases; nucleotides not matched to a gene: 16. This CDR3 region has 17 residues. CDR1 and CDR2 from the germline V gene are SGHAT and FQNNGV. CDR3 protein: CASSLIGGGGGRDTQYF. CDR3 sequence (DNA): TGTGCCAGCAGTCTCATAGGGGGTGGCGGGGGGAGAGATACGCAGTATTTT.

This chain joins TRBV6-5 and TRBJ1-5; D perhaps matches TRBD1 (5 bases). The V and J ends lost 4 bases and 8 bases respectively, with 9 bases between them. The CDR3 is 12 amino acids. The germline V gene encodes CDR1 MNHEY and CDR2 SVGAGI. CDR3 nucleotide sequence: TGTGCCAGCAGTTCCCAGGGAAAGCCCCAGCATTTT. The encoded protein is CASSSQGKPQHF.

The table lists this clone with a count of one. The J gene is TRBJ1-5, the V gene TRBV18, with D uncertain. Germline CDR1 KGHSH, CDR2 LQKENI. V was trimmed by 3 bases and J by 3 bases, leaving 6 bases between them. The CDR3 has 13 amino acids. As DNA, the CDR3 is TGTGCCAGCTCACCGTCGTCCAATCAGCCCCAGCATTTT. Translated, it gives CASSPSSNQPQHF. Drawing the rest from reference TRBV18 and TRBJ1-5, the complete variable domain is NAGVMQNPRHLVRRRGQEARLRCSPMKGHSHVYWYRQLPEEGLKFMVYLQKENIIDESGMPKERFSAEFPKEGPSILRIQQVVRGDSAAYFCASSPSSNQPQHFGDGTRLSIL.

CDR3 sequence: CASTQDSTDTQYF. The CDR3 nucleotides read TGTGCCAGCACCCAGGATTCTACAGATACGCAGTATTTT. The genes are TRBV2 and TRBJ2-3; unclear D gene. CDR1 SNHLY and CDR2 FYNNEI come from the germline V gene. There are 13 residues in the CDR3. The V end was cut by 7 bases, the J end by 3 bases, with 11 bases between.

The rearrangement uses TRBV16 and TRBJ1-2, with 7 nucleotides matching TRBD1. The CDR3 spans 16 residues. Germline V gives CDR1 KGHSY, CDR2 FQNENV. Trimming at V came to 0 bases and at J to 5 bases, leaving 9 bases not matched to a gene. CDR3: CASSQSGQPGVYGYTF. CDR3 DNA: TGTGCCAGCAGCCAATCGGGACAGCCTGGGGTATATGGCTACACCTTC.

The chain employs TRBV4-3 and TRBJ2-2; possibly TRBD2 for D (7 bases). The CDR3 totals 17 residues. V dropped 0 bases and J dropped 4 bases, with 15 bases sitting between them. CDR1 and CDR2 from the germline V gene are LGHNA and YSLEER. CDR3 in amino acids: CASSQDNIAGATGELFF. The CDR3 region has the DNA TGCGCCAGCAGCCAAGATAATATTGCGGGGGCCACCGGGGAGCTGTTTTTT.

The rearrangement links TRBV30 to TRBJ1-3; no definite D call. With 0 bases removed from V and 0 bases from J, the gap between germline ends came to 9 bases. The germline V gene has CDR1 GTSNPN and CDR2 SVGIG (reference sequence). This CDR3 spans 15 amino acids. The CDR3 is CAWSVRQSSGNTIYF. CDR3 nucleotide sequence: TGTGCCTGGAGTGTCCGACAAAGCTCTGGAAACACCATATATTTT.

This rearrangement joins TRBV25-1 to TRBJ2-6; D is uncertain. V lost 0 bases to trimming and J lost 0 bases, with 3 bases between them. In germline, CDR1 is MGHDK, CDR2 SYGVNS. The CDR3 has 15 residues. CDR3 nucleotides: TGTGCCAGCAGTGAATACGGCTCTGGGGCCAACGTCCTGACTTTC. Its protein is CASSEYGSGANVLTF.

This chain links TRBV14 with TRBJ2-5, with a tentative D call TRBD2 (5 bases). Per germline, CDR1 SGHDN and CDR2 FVKESK. The V end was cut by 4 bases, the J end by 2 bases, with 11 bases between. This CDR3 is 14 amino acids long. The CDR3, as DNA: TGTGCCAGCAGCCGACTAAGCGCTCAAGAGACCCAGTACTTC. Amino acid sequence: CASSRLSAQETQYF.

The chain links TRBV6-5 to TRBJ1-4, with a weak D call TRBD1 (6 bases). Trimming cost V 6 bases and J 7 bases, with 18 bases left between them. The CDR3 contains 15 residues. CDR1 and CDR2 (germline): MNHEY, SVGAGI. CDR3 sequence: CASSPEGVIGEKLFF. CDR3 sequence (DNA): TGTGCCAGCAGCCCAGAGGGGGTCATTGGTGAAAAACTGTTTTTT.

J is TRBJ2-3 and V is TRBV5-6; TRBD1 aligns across 12 bases. The CDR3 is made up of 16 amino acids. Germline V gene data show CDR1 as SGHDT and CDR2 as YYEEEE. The ends lost 3 bases at V and 1 base at J; junction bases unmatched: 3. Written as DNA, the CDR3 is TGTGCCAGCAGCTGGGGACAGGGGGCCCGCACAGATACGCAGTATTTT. This encodes CASSWGQGARTDTQYF.

This chain uses TRBV29-1 with TRBJ2-3; 12 nucleotides line up with TRBD2. Germline lookup yields CDR1 SQVTM and CDR2 ANQGSEA. V lost 5 bases, J lost 8 bases, and 11 bases stayed unmatched. This CDR3 is built from 15 residues. This CDR3 is CSVNGLAGPAGTQYF. The CDR3 DNA follows: TGCAGCGTTAACGGACTAGCGGGGCCCGCCGGTACGCAGTATTTT.

This rearrangement joins TRBV29-1 to TRBJ2-1; 11 nucleotides match TRBD1. This CDR3 region has 14 residues. In germline, CDR1 is SQVTM, CDR2 ANQGSEA. With 4 bases clipped from V and 8 bases from J, the junction kept 7 bases outside the gene matches. This CDR3 reads CSVVDRGLVDEQFF. In DNA form, the CDR3 reads TGCAGCGTTGTGGACAGGGGGCTTGTAGATGAGCAGTTCTTC.

This clone was observed a single time. The genes are TRBV5-1 and TRBJ1-3; the D gene is possibly TRBD1 (5 bases). The CDR3 is 13 amino acids. With 8 bases removed from V and 8 bases from J, the gap between germline ends came to 17 bases. Germline V gene lookup returns CDR1 SGHRS and CDR2 YFSETQ. CDR3 in DNA: TGCGCCAGTTCCGTGGGGGGTGAGGACACCATATATTTT. It yields the protein CASSVGGEDTIYF.

The chain carries TRBV5-1 and TRBJ1-2; D not resolved. This CDR3 is 14 amino acids long. The V gene's germline CDR1 is SGHRS and CDR2 YFSETQ. V lost 0 bases and J 1 base, leaving 7 bases between the germline ends. CDR3 DNA sequence: TGCGCCAGCAGCTTGGGCACAGTTAACTATGGCTACACCTTC. Translating it yields CASSLGTVNYGYTF.

The sample holds a few counts of this clone. The chain has TRBV5-1 and TRBJ1-1; D ambiguous. The CDR3 covers 14 residues. The ends were cut back, 4 bases at V and 1 base at J, with 11 bases in the middle. Germline CDR1 reads SGHRS; CDR2 reads YFSETQ. The chain's CDR3 is CASSPRTQNTEAFF. The CDR3 coding sequence is TGCGCCAGCAGCCCCCGTACACAGAACACTGAAGCTTTCTTT.